The rows below give T cell receptor beta chains drawn from one sample of a study of cytomegalovirus exposure and HLA in healthy donors. Assay: immunoSEQ multiplex PCR; the TCRdb copy retains only in-frame clones and omits some. The sample records about 130,000 clones, around three quarters being singletons. Sequencing was performed on PBMCs. All receptors derive from a man aged 40-49 years in good health and CMV-seropositive. Each CDR3 is given with its conserved first and last residue. A D gene is named only where the DNA matches it firmly. Only part of the rows carry a size: once, few, many, or a class if the clone is expanded.

d_call	v_call	clone_size	j_call	cdr3_nt	cdr3_aa
TRBD2	TRBV5-6	NA	TRBJ2-3	TGTGCCAGCAGCTTGAATGCCCTAGCGGGCGGGGATACGCAGTATTTT	CASSLNALAGGDTQYF
NA	TRBV30	few	TRBJ2-1	TGTGCCTGGAGTGTATGGGCGGGATCGCACAATGAGCAGTTCTTC	CAWSVWAGSHNEQFF
TRBD1	TRBV14	NA	TRBJ2-7	TGTGCCAGCAGCCGACAGACAGGGCTATCCTACGAGCAGTACTTC	CASSRQTGLSYEQYF
TRBD1	TRBV4-1	few	TRBJ1-5	TGCGCCAGCAGCCGAGAACAGGGGGACCCTCAGCCCCAGCATTTT	CASSREQGDPQPQHF
NA	TRBV18	NA	TRBJ2-7	TGTGCCAGCTCAACTGACAGGCCACTCTCCTACGAGCAGTACTTC	CASSTDRPLSYEQYF
NA	TRBV29-1	once	TRBJ2-7	TGCAGCGTTGAGAATGCAGCAGGGTGGGGAACTGGAACCTACGAGCAGTACTTC	CSVENAAGWGTGTYEQYF
TRBD1	TRBV2	NA	TRBJ1-5	TGTGCCAGCAGTAAACAGGGGGCTGGCCAGCCCCAGCATTTT	CASSKQGAGQPQHF
NA	TRBV10-3	NA	TRBJ1-2	TGTGCCATCAGTGTTACCCCAGAGGGTCGGGGCTACACCTTC	CAISVTPEGRGYTF
NA	TRBV18	NA	TRBJ2-7	TGTGCCAGCTCACCAGGGTCGGCAGGCTACGAGCAGTACTTC	CASSPGSAGYEQYF
TRBD1	TRBV28	few	TRBJ1-4	TGTGCCAGCAGTCCTGGGACAGGGACGGAAGAAAAACTGTTTTTT	CASSPGTGTEEKLFF
NA	TRBV7-6	NA	TRBJ2-7	TGTGCCAGCAGCCCTTTACCCGGGATTAGCTCCTACGAGCAGTACTTC	CASSPLPGISSYEQYF
NA	TRBV7-9	NA	TRBJ1-6	TGTTCCAGCAGCTTATTGAGAGACAGCCGTCGTACCCTCCACTTT	CSSSLLRDSRRTLHF
NA	TRBV2	NA	TRBJ2-3	TGTGCCAGCAGTGAAGCGCTTCCGGTCGGCACAGATACGCAGTATTTT	CASSEALPVGTDTQYF
TRBD1	TRBV6-9	NA	TRBJ1-1	TGTGCCAGCAGCCCCTCCCAGGGGGCAAGGAGCACTGAAGCTTTCTTT	CASSPSQGARSTEAFF
TRBD2	TRBV7-9	few	TRBJ2-1	TGTGCCAGCTCTCCCAAGGGGACTAGCGTCAATGAGCAGTTCTTC	CASSPKGTSVNEQFF
NA	TRBV29-1	NA	TRBJ1-1	TGCAGCGTAGACAGGATAGGTGTGAACACTGAAGCTTTCTTT	CSVDRIGVNTEAFF
TRBD2	TRBV12-5	NA	TRBJ2-7	TGTGCTAGTGGCCCTCCGGGACTAGCGGGTGCTAAGTACTTC	CASGPPGLAGAKYF
NA	TRBV6-5	NA	TRBJ1-4	TGTGCCAGCAGGCCATCAGGGTCCGGCGCCAAACTGTTTTTT	CASRPSGSGAKLFF
TRBD2	TRBV5-6	NA	TRBJ2-2	TGTGCCAGCAGCTTAGCGGGAGGGAACACCGGGGAGCTGTTTTTT	CASSLAGGNTGELFF
TRBD1	TRBV27	NA	TRBJ1-1	TGTGCCAGCAGTTTAAGAAGGCAGGGGGCCACTGAAGCTTTCTTT	CASSLRRQGATEAFF
TRBD1	TRBV6-5	NA	TRBJ2-1	TGTGCCAGCAGTTATCATGGGACAGGAGAGGGGGAGTTCTTC	CASSYHGTGEGEFF
TRBD2	TRBV12-5	once	TRBJ2-5	TGTGCTAGTGGTTCGCGGGGGGTCCAAGAGACCCAGTACTTC	CASGSRGVQETQYF
TRBD1	TRBV18	NA	TRBJ2-7	TGTGCCAGCTCCCTCTCCCAGGACAGGGTAGTCTACGAGCAGTACTTC	CASSLSQDRVVYEQYF
TRBD2	TRBV19	NA	TRBJ2-1	TGTGCCAGTAGTATAGCTAGCGGGAGCTACGATGAGCAGTTCTTC	CASSIASGSYDEQFF
TRBD2	TRBV5-4	NA	TRBJ2-7	TGTGCCAGCAGCCAACGCGGACTAGCGGGTCGCTACGAGCAGTACTTC	CASSQRGLAGRYEQYF
TRBD1	TRBV6-5	few	TRBJ1-1	TGTGCCACTTCGACAGGGGGGAACACTGAAGCTTTCTTT	CATSTGGNTEAFF
NA	TRBV30	NA	TRBJ1-2	TGTGCCAAACACCGTGGGGACTCAGTTGCTGGCTACACCTTC	CAKHRGDSVAGYTF
TRBD2	TRBV27	NA	TRBJ2-1	TGTGCCAGCAGTTTATCCCTAGCGGGACTAGGTGAGCAGTTCTTC	CASSLSLAGLGEQFF
NA	TRBV5-4	NA	TRBJ2-5	TGTGCCAGCAGAATAACTAGAGAACAAGAGACCCAGTACTTC	CASRITREQETQYF
TRBD1	TRBV30	NA	TRBJ1-2	TGTGCCTGGAGTCGGGACAGACCGTATGGCTACACCTTC	CAWSRDRPYGYTF
TRBD1	TRBV28	NA	TRBJ1-6	TGTGCCAGCAGTTTACCACCTGGACAGGGGTCGTATTCACCCCTCCACTTT	CASSLPPGQGSYSPLHF
TRBD1	TRBV30	NA	TRBJ1-4	TGTGCCTGTGGGATCCCTTACAGGGGAGGCGCAACTAATGAAAAACTGTTTTTT	CACGIPYRGGATNEKLFF
NA	TRBV5-6	NA	TRBJ2-4	TGTGCCAGCAGCCCTAAGGGGGTTCGAAACATTCAGTACTTC	CASSPKGVRNIQYF
NA	TRBV5-6	NA	TRBJ2-3	TGTGCCAGCAGCTCAGGGGAAGTACGTGCTAGCACAGATACGCAGTATTTT	CASSSGEVRASTDTQYF
NA	TRBV6-5	NA	TRBJ1-6	TGTGCCAGTTTGTCTCTGAGGGGGAATTCACCCCTCCACTTT	CASLSLRGNSPLHF
TRBD2	TRBV5-1	NA	TRBJ2-3	TGCGCCAGCAGCTTGGGTGGGAGGGCAGATACGCAGTATTTT	CASSLGGRADTQYF
TRBD2	TRBV7-9	NA	TRBJ2-1	TGTGCCAGCAGCCCAAGACTAGCGGGAGCCAGAAATGAGCAGTTCTTC	CASSPRLAGARNEQFF
NA	TRBV2	NA	TRBJ2-7	TGTGCCAGCAGTGAATACGGGTTCTACGAGCAGTACTTC	CASSEYGFYEQYF
NA	TRBV11-2	NA	TRBJ1-2	TGTGCCAGCAGTCCGACAGGAGCTAACTATGGCTACACCTTC	CASSPTGANYGYTF
TRBD1	TRBV5-1	NA	TRBJ1-1	TGCGCCAGCAGCACCCGACAGGGCTCGACTGAAGCTTTCTTT	CASSTRQGSTEAFF
NA	TRBV6-6	NA	TRBJ1-3	TGTGCCACCTATCGGGGGTCCGGAAACACCATATATTTT	CATYRGSGNTIYF
TRBD2	TRBV14	once	TRBJ2-7	TGTGCCAGCAGCCAAGACGTAGCGGGAGAAAGATACGAGCAGTACTTC	CASSQDVAGERYEQYF
NA	TRBV5-5	NA	TRBJ2-5	TGTGCCAGCAGCGAGCGGCCGTTCCAAGAGACCCAGTACTTC	CASSERPFQETQYF
NA	TRBV7-8	NA	TRBJ2-2	TGTGCCAGCAGCTTATTCGGACACACGAACACCGGGGAGCTGTTTTTT	CASSLFGHTNTGELFF
NA	TRBV4-2	NA	TRBJ2-7	TGTGCCAGCAGCCAAGATACGCGGACCTACGAGCAGTACTTC	CASSQDTRTYEQYF